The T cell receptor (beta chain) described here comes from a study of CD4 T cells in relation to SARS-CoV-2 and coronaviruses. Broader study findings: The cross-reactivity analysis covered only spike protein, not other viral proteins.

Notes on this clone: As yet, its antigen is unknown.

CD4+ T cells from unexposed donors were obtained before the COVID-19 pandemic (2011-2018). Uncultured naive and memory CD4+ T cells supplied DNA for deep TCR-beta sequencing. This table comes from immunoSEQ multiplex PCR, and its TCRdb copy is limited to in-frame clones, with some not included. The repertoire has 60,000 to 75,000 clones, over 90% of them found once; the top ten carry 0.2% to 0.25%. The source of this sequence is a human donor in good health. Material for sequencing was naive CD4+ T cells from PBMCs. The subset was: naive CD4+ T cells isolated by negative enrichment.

The DNA of the CDR3 is TGTGCCAGCAGAGCGGGAACCCAAGAGACCCAGTACTTC. Translated, it gives CASRAGTQETQYF. This chain links TRBV27 with TRBJ2-5; 7 bases are shared with TRBD2. This CDR3 is 13 amino acids long. The germline V gene has CDR1 MNHEY and CDR2 SMNVEV (reference sequence). V trimming: 6 bases; J trimming: 1 base; junction bases outside the gene matches: 2.